This T cell receptor (beta chain) is drawn from a study of T-cell memory formation after mild COVID-19. Broader study findings: Whereas later expanders leaned CD4+, clones contracting day 15 to 85 showed a balanced CD4/CD8 makeup.

TCRdb re-derived calls from the 5' RACE reads in MiXCR, one entry per CDR3 protein. In the table there are 210,000 or so distinct CDR3 sequences, approximately 20% of which are singletons. This clonotype was counted a few times. Its cognate antigen is unknown. The CDR3 covers 15 residues. With 5 bases removed from V and 2 bases from J, the gap between germline ends came to 13 bases. The sequence was obtained from an adult woman who had mild COVID-19 (a few samples of this study predate the infection). Cell type and time point are not known. The sample taken for sequencing was PBMCs or a T cell subset sorted from them (not recorded which). V and J are TRBV12-3 or TRBV12-4 and TRBJ1-3, with a possible D match to TRBD1 (6 bases). CDR3 DNA: TGTGCCAGCAGTGCCGAGGGGGGAACTGGAAACACCATATATTTT. It encodes CASSAEGGTGNTIYF.